A selection of T cell receptor beta chains follows, all from one sample in a study of blood T cell repertoires in COVID-19. Libraries were prepared by immunoSEQ multiplex PCR; TCRdb keeps only in-frame clonotypes and omits some of them. The profile shows 150,000 to 200,000 clones, about 82% of them singletons. Sequenced sample: peripheral blood. Every receptor here comes from a woman aged 25 to 45 with acute or convalescent COVID-19. Each CDR3 is given with its conserved first and last residue. Each record gives: V gene, D gene, J gene, clone size, CDR3 protein, CDR3 DNA. The D gene is left open where the match is weak. For some rows the clone size is stated as once, few or many, or as a class when expanded; others skip it.

>TRBV28|TRBD2|TRBJ2-7|once
CASSLELAGGEQYF
TGTGCCAGCAGTTTAGAACTAGCGGGAGGGGAGCAGTACTTC
>TRBV6-2/TRBV6-3|TRBD1|TRBJ1-3|once
CASSWGLGQSSGNTIYF
TGTGCCAGCAGTTGGGGCCTGGGACAGAGCTCTGGAAACACCATATATTTT
>TRBV5-6|NA|TRBJ2-7|once
CASSHRGVLSYEQYF
TGTGCCAGCAGCCACCGGGGAGTGCTATCCTACGAGCAGTACTTC
>TRBV5-1|NA|TRBJ2-3|NA
CASSLATVTDTQYF
TGCGCCAGCAGCTTGGCCACAGTTACAGATACGCAGTATTTT
>TRBV12-3/TRBV12-4|NA|TRBJ1-1|NA
CASSFEDSTEAFF
TGTGCCAGCAGTTTCGAGGACAGCACTGAAGCTTTCTTT
>TRBV18|NA|TRBJ1-4|NA
CASSPQTGDNEKLFF
TGTGCCAGCTCACCCCAGACAGGAGATAATGAAAAACTGTTTTTT
>TRBV25-1|TRBD1|TRBJ1-2|NA
CASSVGGGGRGYTF
TGTGCCAGCAGTGTAGGAGGAGGGGGCCGTGGCTACACCTTC
>TRBV19|TRBD1|TRBJ2-1|NA
CASSRQGAYNEQFF
TGTGCCAGTAGTCGCCAGGGGGCTTACAATGAGCAGTTCTTC
>TRBV3-1/TRBV3-2|NA|TRBJ2-3|NA
CASSQGTAEWALGYF
TGTGCCAGCAGCCAAGGGACAGCCGAGTGGGCTCTTGGGTATTTT
>TRBV28|TRBD2|TRBJ2-5|NA
CASSTPSGQETQYF
TGTGCCAGCAGCACCCCTAGCGGACAAGAGACCCAGTACTTC
>TRBV18|TRBD1|TRBJ1-1|few
CASSNYRGENTEAFF
TGTGCCAGCTCAAATTACAGGGGGGAGAACACTGAAGCTTTCTTT
>TRBV27|NA|TRBJ2-1|NA
CASSWGPDTYEQFF
TGTGCCAGCAGTTGGGGCCCAGACACCTATGAGCAGTTCTTC
>TRBV7-3|NA|TRBJ2-5|NA
CASSYSYQETQYF
TGTGCCAGCAGCTACAGCTACCAAGAGACCCAGTACTTC
>TRBV6-5|TRBD1|TRBJ1-6|NA
CASHRTGLNSPLHF
TGTGCCAGCCATAGGACAGGTCTCAATTCACCCCTCCACTTT
>TRBV7-9|TRBD2|TRBJ2-1|NA
CASSLPQTGTRSYNEQFF
TGTGCCAGCAGCTTACCACAAACCGGGACTAGATCCTACAATGAGCAGTTCTTC
>TRBV7-8|NA|TRBJ1-4|few
CASSLARFGEKLFF
TGTGCCAGCAGCTTAGCGAGATTTGGTGAAAAACTGTTTTTT
>TRBV5-6|TRBD2|TRBJ2-3|NA
CASSRRTSGSTDTQYF
TGTGCCAGCAGCCGAAGGACTAGCGGGAGCACAGATACGCAGTATTTT
>TRBV2|NA|TRBJ1-4|many
CASARRRGATNEKLFF
TGTGCCAGCGCTCGTCGCAGGGGTGCAACTAATGAAAAACTGTTTTTT
>TRBV19|NA|TRBJ1-1|NA
CASNGVTEAFF
TGTGCCAGTAACGGGGTCACTGAAGCTTTCTTT
>TRBV12-3/TRBV12-4|NA|TRBJ1-6|NA
CASSFQRSPLHF
TGTGCCAGCAGTTTTCAACGGTCACCCCTCCACTTT
>TRBV6-2/TRBV6-3|NA|TRBJ1-1|NA
CASSISRVAAFF
TGTGCCAGCAGCATCTCCAGGGTAGCCGCTTTCTTT
>TRBV7-7|NA|TRBJ2-2|NA
CASSTSLAVISGELFF
TGTGCCAGCAGCACCTCATTAGCGGTCATCTCCGGGGAGCTGTTTTTT
>TRBV27|NA|TRBJ2-7|NA
CASSLGGRKVYEQYF
TGTGCCAGCAGTTTGGGGGGGCGAAAGGTGTACGAGCAGTACTTC
>TRBV7-2|TRBD1|TRBJ1-6|NA
CASSVEQGYNSPLHF
TGTGCCAGCAGCGTAGAACAGGGGTACAATTCACCCCTCCACTTT
>TRBV6-5|TRBD2|TRBJ2-1|NA
CASSLTSGSMDEQFF
TGTGCCAGCAGCCTGACTAGCGGGAGTATGGATGAGCAGTTCTTC
>TRBV7-2|NA|TRBJ2-1|NA
CASSLPFGYEQFF
TGTGCCAGCAGCTTACCCTTCGGGTATGAGCAGTTCTTC
>TRBV12-3/TRBV12-4|TRBD2|TRBJ2-2|NA
CASSLLAAGELFF
TGTGCCAGCAGCCTTCTAGCGGCCGGGGAGCTGTTTTTT
>TRBV18|NA|TRBJ1-2|NA
CASSPTTGKNYGYTF
TGTGCCAGCTCACCAACCACCGGGAAAAACTATGGCTACACCTTC
>TRBV27|TRBD1|TRBJ1-4|NA
CASSADRGPKYLNEKLFF
TGTGCCAGCAGTGCTGACAGGGGGCCTAAATATCTTAATGAAAAACTGTTTTTT
>TRBV28|NA|TRBJ1-4|few
CASSLGADGNEKLFF
TGTGCCAGCAGTTTAGGTGCGGATGGGAATGAAAAACTGTTTTTT
>TRBV7-2|NA|TRBJ2-7|NA
CASSLAGGKGEQYF
TGTGCCAGCAGCTTAGCGGGGGGTAAGGGTGAGCAGTACTTC
>TRBV19|NA|TRBJ1-1|NA
CASSIKGGKEAFF
TGTGCCAGTAGTATTAAGGGGGGGAAAGAAGCTTTCTTT
>TRBV14|NA|TRBJ1-1|once
CASSQDLNRENTEAFF
TGTGCCAGCAGCCAAGATTTAAACAGGGAGAACACTGAAGCTTTCTTT